This T cell receptor beta chain is from a study of PD-L1 blockade in urothelial cancer. Study at large: Prior regimens of chemotherapy numbered 0 to 3 per patient.

This CDR3 is built from 13 residues. V gave up 5 bases and J gave up 1 base, with 8 bases separating them. Germline loops: CDR1 MNHEY, CDR2 SVGAGI. Synthetic TCR analog templates were spiked into each PCR. Libraries were prepared by immunoSEQ multiplex PCR; TCRdb keeps only in-frame clonotypes and omits some of them. Among 45,000 to 50,000 clones listed, approximately 88% were seen once. The chain links TRBV6-5 to TRBJ1-2; TRBD1 might be the D (6 bases). The sequence was collected from a man at least 80 years old with urothelial cancer. Sequences were derived from PBMCs, sampled around atezolizumab (anti-PD-L1) treatment. The CDR3 loop is CASSRQVNYGYTF. CDR3 in DNA: TGTGCCAGCAGTCGACAGGTTAACTATGGCTACACCTTC.